The clone carrying this TCR beta chain is categorized as medium-sized. TCRdb recomputed calls from the PCR reads with MiXCR, one row per CDR3 protein. The sample has about 97,000 distinct CDR3 sequences, roughly half seen once. The sample comes from a study of CDR3 diversity in severe acne. Germline assignment: CDR1 DFQATT and CDR2 SNEGSKA (reference sequence). The V end lost 3 bases, the J end lost 0 bases, and 6 bases lay between the germline ends. The CDR3 has 13 residues. The rearrangement uses TRBV20-1 and TRBJ2-1, with D possibly TRBD2 on 6 matching bases. Sequenced material: blood. This TCR was recovered from a male donor with acne. CDR3 in amino acids: CSASGSSYNEQFF. The DNA for the CDR3 is TGCAGTGCTAGCGGGAGCTCCTACAATGAGCAGTTCTTC.